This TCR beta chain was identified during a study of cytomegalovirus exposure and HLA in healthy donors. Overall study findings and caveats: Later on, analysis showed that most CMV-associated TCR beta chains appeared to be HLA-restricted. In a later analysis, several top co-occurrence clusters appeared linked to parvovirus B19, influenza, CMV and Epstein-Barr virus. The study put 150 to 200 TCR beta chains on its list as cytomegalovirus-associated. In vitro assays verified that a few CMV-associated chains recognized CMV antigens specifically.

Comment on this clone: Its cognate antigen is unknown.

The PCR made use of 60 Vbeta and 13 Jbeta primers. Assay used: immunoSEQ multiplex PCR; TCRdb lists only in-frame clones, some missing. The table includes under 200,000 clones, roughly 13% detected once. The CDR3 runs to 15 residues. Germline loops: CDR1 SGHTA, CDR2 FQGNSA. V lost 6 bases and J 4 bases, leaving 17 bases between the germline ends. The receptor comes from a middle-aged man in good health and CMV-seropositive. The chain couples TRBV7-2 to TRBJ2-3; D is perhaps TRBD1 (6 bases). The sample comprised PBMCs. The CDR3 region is CASRGDYRVPDTQYF. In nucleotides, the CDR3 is TGTGCCAGCAGGGGAGACTACAGGGTGCCAGATACGCAGTATTTT.